This T cell receptor (beta chain) derives from a study of T cells in tuberculosis. As for the study in general: In South Africa, adults with active tuberculosis were compared with IGRA-negative and latently infected IGRA-positive adolescents.

Unsorted cryopreserved PBMC were sequenced, averaging around 100,000 T cells per clinical donor. V was shortened by 4 bases and J by 7 bases, with 11 bases between the two germline ends. The CDR3 covers 13 residues. CDR1 and CDR2 from the germline V gene are SNHLY and FYNNEI. Libraries were prepared by immunoSEQ multiplex PCR; TCRdb keeps only in-frame clonotypes and omits some of them. The sample yields fewer than 45,000 clones, around 96% seen once. The sequencing input was PBMCs. The receptor was isolated from a donor aged 10 to 29 with latent tuberculosis or without tuberculosis infection. The chain combines TRBV2 with TRBJ1-5, with D unclear. The CDR3 reads CASSVRAWQPQHF. The CDR3 DNA sequence: TGTGCCAGCAGTGTGAGGGCATGGCAGCCCCAGCATTTT.